The clone carrying this TCR beta chain was counted many times. Its target is not known. The source of the sample is a study of Graves' ophthalmopathy and Graves' hyperthyroidism. The study's findings and limits: A majority of expanded thyroid clonotypes exceeding 0.001 frequency were likewise present in blood. It was with around 71% sensitivity and approximately 72% specificity that the model predicted ophthalmopathy progression.

The V end was cut by 6 bases, the J end by 0 bases, with 11 bases between. The CDR3 contains 14 residues. Amplified material comprised TCR beta CDR3 regions derived from RNA transcripts. First-round RT-PCR used HTBI primers; second-round multiplex PCR followed. Via MiXCR, TCRdb re-called the multiplex PCR reads, giving one row per CDR3 protein. The sample consists of about 590,000 distinct CDR3 sequences, about 40% of them appearing once. Additional autoimmune diseases, uncontrolled infections, pregnancy or lactation disqualified patients. The chain carries TRBV12-3 or TRBV12-4 and TRBJ1-1, with a weak D call TRBD1 (5 bases). Material: peripheral blood or thyroid tissue (not recorded which). The receptor's source is an adult man with Graves' hyperthyroidism. The DNA for the CDR3 is TGTGCCAGCAGGAGGGGAGGGATGAACACTGAAGCTTTCTTT. This encodes CASRRGGMNTEAFF.